Presented here are 16 T cell receptor beta chains from one specimen sequenced in a study of blood T cell repertoires in COVID-19. The protocol was immunoSEQ multiplex PCR, while the TCRdb copy is restricted to in-frame clones and leaves out a portion. The data hold approximately 150,000 clones, with approximately 91% observed a single time. Sequenced material: peripheral blood. All receptors derive from a man between 18 and 35 years old with COVID-19, enrolled during active disease.

The chain is built from TRBV10-3 and TRBJ1-2; tentative D call: TRBD1 (5 bases). This CDR3 region has 15 residues. Germline assignment: CDR1 ENHRY and CDR2 SYGVKD. V was pared by 0 bases and J by 4 bases, with 12 bases between. The CDR3 loop reads CAISESGAHRYGYTF. The CDR3 coding sequence is TGTGCCATCAGTGAGTCAGGGGCGCATCGCTATGGCTACACCTTC.

This clone was picked up a small number of times. The rearrangement joins TRBV5-4 to TRBJ1-1; no definite D call. The CDR3 covers 13 residues. V was cut by 2 bases and J by 1 base, with 6 bases left in between. Germline CDR1 is SGHNT and CDR2 is YYREEE (reference sequence). For the CDR3, the DNA is TGTGCCAGCAGCTTATACAGGAACACTGAAGCTTTCTTT. The encoded protein is CASSLYRNTEAFF.

The chain employs TRBV28 and TRBJ2-7; D is possibly TRBD1 (5 bases). The CDR3 is made up of 13 amino acids. Germline CDR1 is MDHEN and CDR2 is SYDVKM. V lost 6 bases and J lost 3, with 12 bases in between. CDR3 nucleotides: TGTGCCAGCAGCGGACACGGTGACTACGAGCAGTACTTC. Encoded protein: CASSGHGDYEQYF.

CDR3 protein: CASSYPTGSSGNTIYF. The CDR3 nucleotides read TGTGCCAGCAGTTACCCGACAGGATCCTCTGGAAACACCATATATTTT. The chain couples TRBV6-2 or TRBV6-3 to TRBJ1-3; TRBD1 is a possible D gene (6 bases). The CDR3 is 16 amino acids. V lost 2 bases, J lost 0 bases, and 11 bases lay in between. The germline V gene has CDR1 MNHEY and CDR2 SVGEGT.

The V call is TRBV19, the J call TRBJ2-7, with 13 bases aligning to TRBD2. Germline V CDR1 and CDR2: LNHDA, SQIVND (reference sequence). The CDR3 is 15 amino acids. After removal of 5 bases from V and 2 bases from J, the junction contained 3 bases not matched to a gene. As DNA, the CDR3 is TGTGCCAGTAGTGGCGGGACTAGCGGGGCCTACGAGCAGTACTTC. Its translation is CASSGGTSGAYEQYF.

This sequence joins TRBV6-2 or TRBV6-3 and TRBJ2-1, with 12 bases matching TRBD2. CDR3 length equals 15 residues. V dropped 2 bases and J dropped 10; count of bases not matched to a gene: 6. Germline V gives CDR1 MNHEY, CDR2 SVGEGT. The CDR3 here is CASSYRLAGGREQFF. CDR3 DNA: TGTGCCAGCAGTTACAGGCTAGCGGGAGGGCGGGAGCAGTTCTTC.

This chain connects TRBV16 to TRBJ2-3; 7 bases align to TRBD2. The CDR3 sequence is 16 residues long. With 3 bases clipped from V and 2 bases from J, the junction kept 8 bases outside the gene matches. Germline-derived CDR1 and CDR2 are KGHSY and FQNENV. The CDR3 nucleotides read TGTGCCAGCAGCCATCCATCTAGCGGACCCACAGATACGCAGTATTTT. Residues: CASSHPSSGPTDTQYF.

V and J are TRBV30 and TRBJ1-1; no reliable D call. This CDR3 has 16 residues. The germline V gene encodes CDR1 GTSNPN and CDR2 SVGIG (reference sequence). V was pared by 1 base and J by 1 base, with 16 bases between. CDR3 loop: CAWSERSLSSNTEAFF. DNA for the CDR3: TGTGCCTGGAGTGAGCGATCCCTCAGTTCGAACACTGAAGCTTTCTTT.

The J gene is TRBJ2-7, the V gene TRBV10-2, with D maybe TRBD1 (5 bases). CDR1 is WSHSY and CDR2 is SAAADI in the germline V gene. CDR3 length equals 15 residues. V was trimmed by 0 bases and J by 2 bases, leaving 11 bases between them. The CDR3 DNA reads TGCGCCAGCAGTGAGTCTTGGGGCATGGCCTACGAGCAGTACTTC. Its translation: CASSESWGMAYEQYF.

This chain links TRBV7-8 with TRBJ2-1, with 7 positions matching TRBD2. Trimming removed 3 bases from V and 9 bases from J; junction bases left unmatched: 8. This CDR3 spans 14 amino acids. CDR1 and CDR2 from the germline V gene are SGHVS and FQNEAQ. Here the CDR3 reads CASSLGGEAREQFF. The CDR3 DNA sequence: TGTGCCAGCAGCTTGGGGGGGGAGGCCCGTGAGCAGTTCTTC.

The chain couples TRBV4-1 to TRBJ2-6; D not resolved. Per germline, CDR1 MGHRA and CDR2 YSYEKL. The CDR3 loop spans 16 amino acids. The V gene lost 4 bases and the J gene lost 0 bases, with 10 bases spanning the gap. The CDR3, as DNA: TGCGCCAGCAGCCTAGTATTGAGCTCTGGGGCCAACGTCCTGACTTTC. Encoded protein: CASSLVLSSGANVLTF.

The rearrangement joins TRBV9 to TRBJ2-3; 10 bases are a match to TRBD2. The V gene end was trimmed by 6 bases and the J gene end by 4 bases; junction bases not matched to a gene: 11. Looked up from germline, CDR1 is SGDLS and CDR2 is YYNGEE. The length of the CDR3 is 16 residues. CDR3 coding DNA: TGTGCCAGCAACGGGGGGGTAGCGGGAGGATCAGATACGCAGTATTTT. Its protein product is CASNGGVAGGSDTQYF.

The gene calls are TRBV27 and TRBJ1-5, with a tentative D call TRBD1 (5 bases). Germline CDR1 reads MNHEY; CDR2 reads SMNVEV (reference sequence). Trimming removed 4 bases from V and 4 bases from J, with 8 bases in between. This CDR3 has 13 residues. CDR3: CASSSGGNQPQHF. CDR3 DNA: TGTGCCAGCAGTTCTGGGGGGAATCAGCCCCAGCATTTT.

J is TRBJ2-5 and V is TRBV7-9, with D possibly TRBD2 on 6 matching bases. CDR1 is SEHNR and CDR2 is FQNEAQ in the germline V gene (reference sequence). The length of the CDR3 is 12 residues. Trimming took 4 bases from V and 9 from J, leaving 12 bases between them. The chain's CDR3 is CASSSPREAQYF. DNA for the CDR3: TGTGCCAGCAGCTCCCCTAGGGAGGCCCAGTACTTC.

The chain couples TRBV19 to TRBJ1-1; 8 nucleotides agree with TRBD1. CDR1 is LNHDA, CDR2 SQIVND, per germline (reference sequence). V lost 4 bases and J lost 3; bases outside the gene matches: 13. This CDR3 contains 17 residues. CDR3 DNA: TGTGCCAGTAGTAGGGACAGGTTTGGAGGTGCGGACACTGAAGCTTTCTTT. It is translated as CASSRDRFGGADTEAFF.

The chain couples TRBV19 to TRBJ2-7, with 7 nucleotides matching TRBD1. The CDR3 runs 14 residues. CDR1 and CDR2 from the germline V gene are LNHDA and SQIVND (reference sequence). With V trimmed by 6 bases and J by 0 bases, 5 bases remained unmatched. The chain's CDR3 is CASSLGQVSYEQYF. In DNA form, the CDR3 reads TGTGCCAGTAGCCTTGGACAGGTCTCCTACGAGCAGTACTTC. The full variable domain, its missing parts supplied by reference TRBV19 and TRBJ2-7, is DGGITQSPKYLFRKEGQNVTLSCEQNLNHDAMYWYRQDPGQGLRLIYYSQIVNDFQKGDIAEGYSVSREKKESFPLTVTSAQKNPTAFYLCASSLGQVSYEQYFGPGTRLTVT.